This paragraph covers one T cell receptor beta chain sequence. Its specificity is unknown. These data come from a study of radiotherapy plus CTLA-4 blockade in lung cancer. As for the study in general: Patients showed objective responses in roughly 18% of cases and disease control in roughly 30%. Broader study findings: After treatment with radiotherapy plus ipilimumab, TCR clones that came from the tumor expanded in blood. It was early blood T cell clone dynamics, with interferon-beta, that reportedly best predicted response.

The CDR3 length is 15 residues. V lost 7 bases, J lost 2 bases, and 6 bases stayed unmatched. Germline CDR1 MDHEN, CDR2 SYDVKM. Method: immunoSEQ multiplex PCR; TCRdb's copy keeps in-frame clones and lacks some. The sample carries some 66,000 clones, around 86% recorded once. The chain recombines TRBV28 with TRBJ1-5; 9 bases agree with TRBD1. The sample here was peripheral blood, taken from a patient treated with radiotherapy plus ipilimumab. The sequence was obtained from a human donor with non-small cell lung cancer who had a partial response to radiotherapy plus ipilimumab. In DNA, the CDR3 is TGTGCCAGCACCCCCAGGGACAGGGGCAATCAGCCCCAGCATTTT. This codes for CASTPRDRGNQPQHF.